This TCR beta chain comes out of a study of T cells in Graves' hyperthyroidism and ophthalmopathy. The J segment lost 4 bases and the V segment lost 6 bases, leaving 5 bases of the junction unmatched. The CDR3 runs to 14 residues. Germline-derived CDR1 and CDR2 are MNHEY and SMNVEV (reference sequence). This clonotype appeared many times. RNA transcripts gave rise to amplified TCR beta CDR3 regions. Carried out on the TCR CDR3, a first-round RT-PCR used the HTBI primer set. TCRdb passed the multiplex PCR reads through MiXCR, listing each CDR3 protein once. The data contain a few hundred thousand distinct CDR3 sequences, 35% to 55% of them singletons.

The clonotype comes from a woman between 18 and 29 years old with Graves' hyperthyroidism. The specimen was peripheral blood or thyroid tissue (not recorded which). The gene calls are TRBV27 and TRBJ1-5; 8 nucleotides match TRBD1. For the CDR3, the DNA is TGTGCCAGCAGCCACCGACAGGGGAATCAGCCCCAGCATTTT. Protein sequence: CASSHRQGNQPQHF.